These 26 T cell receptor beta chains came from one sample sequenced in a study of blood T cell repertoires in COVID-19. Generated by immunoSEQ multiplex PCR, the TCRdb table keeps only in-frame clones and is missing some. The sample lists over 150,000 clones; around 83% were seen once. The sequencing input was peripheral blood. These receptors came from a middle-aged man with acute or convalescent COVID-19.

The rearrangement links TRBV29-1 to TRBJ1-2; the D gene is possibly TRBD1 (5 bases). Trimming took 4 bases from V and 7 from J, leaving 16 bases between them. The CDR3 totals 13 residues. Germline-derived CDR1 and CDR2 are SQVTM and ANQGSEA. The DNA for the CDR3 is TGCAGCGTTGCAACCCCAGGGTTAGGTGGCTACACCTTC. This translates into CSVATPGLGGYTF.

This chain links TRBV19 with TRBJ1-1; TRBD1 aligns across 9 bases. V shed 7 bases and J 4 bases; nucleotides not matched to a gene: 10. The V gene's germline CDR1 is LNHDA and CDR2 SQIVND (reference sequence). CDR3 size: 15 residues. The CDR3 region has the DNA TGTGCCAGTACCGACAGGGGGGTTTTGGCCACTGAAGCTTTCTTT. Translation gives CASTDRGVLATEAFF.

V usage is TRBV4-3 and J usage is TRBJ2-1; weak D call: TRBD2 (5 bases). There are 18 residues in the CDR3. The V end was cut by 0 bases, the J end by 0 bases, with 15 bases between. Germline CDR1 reads LGHNA; CDR2 reads YSLEER. The CDR3: CASSQDYGVASSYNEQFF. CDR3 bases: TGCGCCAGCAGCCAAGATTACGGGGTGGCTAGCTCCTACAATGAGCAGTTCTTC.

The V gene is TRBV4-1, the J gene TRBJ1-4; TRBD1 is a possible D gene (5 bases). This CDR3 spans 16 amino acids. Germline values: CDR1 MGHRA, CDR2 YSYEKL. The V and J ends lost 0 bases and 3 bases respectively, with 11 bases between them. The DNA of the CDR3 is TGCGCCAGCAGCCAAGATATCAGGGTCTCTAATGAAAAACTGTTTTTT. This encodes CASSQDIRVSNEKLFF.

This chain connects TRBV6-5 to TRBJ2-3; possible D gene TRBD2, 5 bases. Deletions cut 6 bases from V and 2 bases from J, with 12 bases between. CDR1 and CDR2 from the germline V gene are MNHEY and SVGAGI. The CDR3 covers 14 residues. CDR3 amino acids: CASSPARVTDTQYF. CDR3 in DNA: TGTGCCAGCAGCCCAGCGAGGGTCACAGATACGCAGTATTTT.

This clone showed up just a few times. The rearrangement uses TRBV4-2 and TRBJ1-4; D gene uncertain. Germline V gene lookup returns CDR1 LGHNA and CDR2 YNFKEQ. Trimming left V 4 bases short and J 0 bases short, with 15 bases between. This CDR3 has 17 residues. This chain's CDR3 is CASSPQMEGATNEKLFF. The CDR3 nucleotides are TGTGCCAGCAGCCCACAAATGGAGGGAGCAACTAATGAAAAACTGTTTTTT.

The CDR3 bases are TGTGCCACCAGCAGAGATAGAGGCGAGGATACGCAGTATTTT. Translation: CATSRDRGEDTQYF. The J gene is TRBJ2-3, the V gene TRBV15, with D unclear. Germline CDR1 and CDR2: LNHNV and YYDKDF (reference sequence). The germline V and J ends were trimmed by 0 bases and 6 bases, with 10 bases remaining between them. CDR3 size: 14 residues. Supplemented by reference TRBV15 and TRBJ2-3, the full variable domain reads DAMVIQNPRYQVTQFGKPVTLSCSQTLNHNVMYWYQQKSSQAPKLLFHYYDKDFNNEADTPDNFQSRRPNTSFCFLDIRSPGLGDTAMYLCATSRDRGEDTQYFGPGTRLTVL.

In this sample, this clone turned up once. V gene TRBV7-2 combines with J gene TRBJ1-2; D gene uncertain. Germline values: CDR1 SGHTA, CDR2 FQGNSA. Trimming shortened V by 4 bases and J by 8 bases, and 14 bases separated the two germline ends. CDR3 size: 13 residues. The CDR3 here is CASSYYLGGGYTF. The CDR3 DNA follows: TGTGCCAGCAGCTACTATTTAGGCGGGGGCTACACCTTC.

This chain links TRBV15 with TRBJ1-3; no reliable D call. The germline V and J ends were trimmed by 0 bases and 0 bases, with 12 bases remaining between them. Germline CDR1 and CDR2: LNHNV and YYDKDF (reference sequence). The CDR3 runs 17 residues. CDR3 residues: CATSRDTPGSSGNTIYF. The CDR3, as DNA: TGTGCCACCAGCAGAGATACCCCAGGCAGCTCTGGAAACACCATATATTTT.

This chain uses TRBV24-1 with TRBJ2-3; 7 positions agree with TRBD2. CDR1 and CDR2 from the germline V gene are KGHDR and SFDVKD. With V trimmed by 6 bases and J by 6 bases, 8 bases remained unmatched. The CDR3 has 14 residues. The CDR3: CATSRGEGVDTQYF. The CDR3 DNA reads TGTGCCACCAGTCGGGGGGAAGGAGTCGATACGCAGTATTTT.

The gene calls are TRBV28 and TRBJ1-2, with a tentative D call TRBD1 (6 bases). This CDR3 contains 16 residues. Germline V gene lookup returns CDR1 MDHEN and CDR2 SYDVKM. With 7 bases removed from V and 0 bases from J, the gap between germline ends came to 18 bases. The CDR3 DNA sequence: TGTGCCAGCATCCCGACAGGCATGGCCACTAACTATGGCTACACCTTC. Translating gives CASIPTGMATNYGYTF.

V and J are TRBV28 and TRBJ1-1; unclear D gene. The CDR3 has 11 residues. Germline values: CDR1 MDHEN, CDR2 SYDVKM. Trimming took off 3 bases at V and 5 bases at J, with 4 bases between the two ends. This CDR3 is CASSFLTEAFF. The CDR3, as DNA: TGTGCCAGCAGTTTCCTGACTGAAGCTTTCTTT.

This chain connects TRBV9 to TRBJ2-5, with D tentatively TRBD2 (6 bases). Germline assignment: CDR1 SGDLS and CDR2 YYNGEE. This CDR3 comprises 15 residues. V was shortened by 0 bases and J by 0 bases, with 9 bases between the two germline ends. The CDR3 sequence: CASSVDGGDQETQYF. CDR3 bases: TGTGCCAGCAGCGTAGACGGGGGTGACCAAGAGACCCAGTACTTC.

J is TRBJ1-2 and V is TRBV6-5; D is perhaps TRBD1 (5 bases). Germline lookup yields CDR1 MNHEY and CDR2 SVGAGI. Deletions cut 10 bases from V and 8 bases from J, with 23 bases between. This CDR3 is 14 amino acids long. This CDR3 reads CATRRGLGLEGYTF. In nucleotides, the CDR3 is TGTGCCACGCGGCGGGGGTTAGGATTGGAAGGCTACACCTTC.

The chain couples TRBV5-4 to TRBJ1-4; no firm D call. The CDR3 consists of 15 residues. Between the trimmed V and J ends, which lost 2 bases and 8 bases, there was a span of 16 bases. The germline gives CDR1 SGHNT, CDR2 YYREEE (reference sequence). CDR3 sequence: CASSFSSGIGEKLFF. CDR3 DNA sequence: TGTGCCAGCAGCTTTTCCTCGGGTATCGGAGAAAAACTGTTTTTT.

The V and J genes are TRBV5-1 and TRBJ1-2, with D possibly being TRBD1 (5 bases). Germline CDR1 is SGHRS and CDR2 is YFSETQ. V was trimmed by 4 bases and J by 4 bases, leaving 14 bases between them. CDR3 length equals 14 residues. The CDR3 reads CASSIDSGVYGYTF. DNA for the CDR3: TGCGCCAGCAGCATAGACTCGGGGGTCTATGGCTACACCTTC. Based on the CDR3 plus reference TRBV5-1 and TRBJ1-2, the full variable domain is KAGVTQTPRYLIKTRGQQVTLSCSPISGHRSVSWYQQTPGQGLQFLFEYFSETQRNKGNFPGRFSGRQFSNSRSEMNVSTLELGDSALYLCASSIDSGVYGYTFGSGTRLTVV.

CDR3 region: CASNRDRGITDTQYF. As DNA, the CDR3 is TGTGCCAGCAATCGGGACAGGGGGATCACAGATACGCAGTATTTT. The V call is TRBV5-4, the J call TRBJ2-3; 11 nucleotides agree with TRBD1. Germline V CDR1 and CDR2: SGHNT, YYREEE (reference sequence). V lost 6 bases, J lost 2 bases, and 5 bases stayed unmatched. CDR3 size: 15 residues.

Concerning this clone itself: The same CDR3 arises from other DNA sequences in this sample as well. The chain uses TRBV5-6 and TRBJ1-4, with TRBD1 matching over 7 bases. Germline CDR1 reads SGHDT; CDR2 reads YYEEEE. CDR3 length: 13 residues. Trimming at V came to 0 bases and at J to 8 bases, leaving 1 base not matched to a gene. The CDR3 DNA reads TGTGCCAGCAGCTTGGACAGGGGCGAAAAACTGTTTTTT. It codes for CASSLDRGEKLFF.

This chain links TRBV19 with TRBJ1-1; D is unresolved. Germline CDR1 and CDR2: LNHDA and SQIVND (reference sequence). V was shortened by 0 bases and J by 5 bases, with 13 bases between the two germline ends. The CDR3 contains 15 residues. The DNA for the CDR3 is TGTGCCAGTAGTATAGATACAGTCAGAGGGACTGAAGCTTTCTTT. Its protein is CASSIDTVRGTEAFF.

The chain carries TRBV6-1 and TRBJ2-1, with unresolved D. The CDR3 has 14 amino acids. CDR1 is MNHNS and CDR2 is SASEGT in the germline V gene. Trimming left V 2 bases short and J 8 bases short, with 13 bases between. Here the CDR3 reads CASSEPVLSDEQFF. The DNA for the CDR3 is TGTGCCAGCAGTGAACCCGTCCTAAGCGATGAGCAGTTCTTC.

V is TRBV10-3 and J is TRBJ2-1; 9 bases fit TRBD1. The CDR3 loop spans 15 amino acids. The germline CDR1 and CDR2 sequences are ENHRY and SYGVKD. Trimming removed 3 bases from V and 5 bases from J; junction bases left unmatched: 5. This CDR3 is CAISERTGANNEQFF. DNA for the CDR3: TGTGCCATCAGTGAACGGACAGGGGCTAACAATGAGCAGTTCTTC.

The V and J genes are TRBV11-2 and TRBJ2-3, with 7 bases fitting TRBD1. Unmatched junction bases numbered 10, after V lost 4 bases and J lost 0 bases. Germline CDR1 and CDR2: SGHAT and FQNNGV. CDR3 length: 17 residues. The CDR3 region is CASSSPWGQSSTDTQYF. CDR3 sequence (DNA): TGTGCCAGCAGCTCCCCCTGGGGACAGTCTAGCACAGATACGCAGTATTTT.

V gene TRBV18 combines with J gene TRBJ2-7; the match to TRBD1 covers 7 bases. The J segment lost 6 bases and the V segment lost 3 bases, leaving 11 bases of the junction unmatched. CDR1 and CDR2 from the germline V gene are KGHSH and LQKENI. This CDR3 contains 15 residues. CDR3: CASSPSQGFIREQYF. CDR3 DNA sequence: TGTGCCAGCTCACCCTCACAGGGGTTTATTCGCGAGCAGTACTTC.

The chain carries TRBV5-5 and TRBJ2-1, with 7 bases lining up with TRBD1. Germline trimming cut 1 base from V and 5 bases from J; bases unmatched to any gene: 6. The germline gives CDR1 SGHKS, CDR2 YYEKEE (reference sequence). CDR3 size: 15 residues. The DNA for the CDR3 is TGTGCCAGCAGCTTGAGGACAGGAGCCAACAATGAGCAGTTCTTC. Its translation: CASSLRTGANNEQFF.

The chain combines TRBV3-1 (or the pseudogene TRBV3-2) with TRBJ2-3, with 9 bases lining up with TRBD1. Germline V gene data show CDR1 as LGHDT and CDR2 as YNNKEL (reference sequence). The CDR3 contains 16 residues. J was trimmed by 3 bases and V by 1 base; bases with no gene match: 5. In DNA, the CDR3 is TGTGCCAGCAGCCAAGGCCGGACAGGGGCGACAGATACGCAGTATTTT. The encoded protein is CASSQGRTGATDTQYF.

J is TRBJ1-2 and V is TRBV12-3 or TRBV12-4, with D possibly being TRBD1 (5 bases). V was clipped by 2 bases and J by 6 bases, with 10 bases between them. This CDR3 region has 13 residues. The CDR3 DNA is TGTGCCAGCAGTTTACGACAGTCCGATGGCTACACCTTC. This gives the protein CASSLRQSDGYTF.